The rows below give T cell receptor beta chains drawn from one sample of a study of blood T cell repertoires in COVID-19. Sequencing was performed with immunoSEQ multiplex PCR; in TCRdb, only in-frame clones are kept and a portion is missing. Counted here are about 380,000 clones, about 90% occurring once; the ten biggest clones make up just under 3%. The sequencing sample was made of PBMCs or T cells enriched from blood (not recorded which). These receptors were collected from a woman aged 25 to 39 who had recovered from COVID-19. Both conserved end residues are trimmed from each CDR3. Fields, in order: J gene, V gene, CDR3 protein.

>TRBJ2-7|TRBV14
ASSHQGASVTYEQY
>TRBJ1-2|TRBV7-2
ASSLSQGRGAGYT
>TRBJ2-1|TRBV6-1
ASSESGFYNEQF
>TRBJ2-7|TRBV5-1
ASSSAPQDNEQY
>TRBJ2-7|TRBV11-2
ASSLDAGSNYEQY
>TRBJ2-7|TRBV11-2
ASSSWDTVSYEQY
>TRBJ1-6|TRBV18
ASSPSQGGSPLH
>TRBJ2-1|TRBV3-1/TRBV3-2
ASSSTLTSGAYNEQF
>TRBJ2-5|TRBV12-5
ASGLRDSQY
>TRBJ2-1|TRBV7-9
ASSLAPTGGNEQF
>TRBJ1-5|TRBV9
ASSLNLGEGQPQH
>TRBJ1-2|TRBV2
ASSEPVMREGANGYT
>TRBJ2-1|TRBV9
ASSASGGYNEQF
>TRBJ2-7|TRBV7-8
ASSTGQTPTYEQY
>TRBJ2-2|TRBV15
ATTASLGGGLTGELF
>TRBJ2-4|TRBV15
ATRGAGTNIQY
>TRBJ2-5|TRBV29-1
SVEDARQETQY
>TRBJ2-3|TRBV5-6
ASSLEGLAGASTDTQY
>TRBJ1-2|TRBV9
ASSVGTDQNYGYT
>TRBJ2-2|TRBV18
ASSPPGQASNTGELF
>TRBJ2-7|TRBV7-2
ASSTGLAGNEQY
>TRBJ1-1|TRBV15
ATRRQYSNTEAF